This T cell receptor beta chain was found in a study of blood T cell repertoires in COVID-19. About the study: T cells, B-cell-depleted T cells, or PBMCs supplied cDNA or gDNA.

Profiling relied on immunoSEQ multiplex PCR, and the TCRdb table lists in-frame clones only, not all of them. The table has under 250,000 clones, about 85% seen once. CDR3 length: 17 amino acids. CDR1 is KGHSH and CDR2 is LQKENI in the germline V gene. V lost 3 bases to trimming and J lost 0 bases, with 16 bases between them. The sequence was obtained from a woman aged 55-69 years who had recovered from COVID-19. The V call is TRBV18, the J call TRBJ2-3, with D perhaps matching TRBD1 (6 bases). The source material was peripheral blood. The CDR3 coding sequence is TGTGCCAGCTCACCCACCTGGGGGCCGACTAGCACAGATACGCAGTATTTT. It codes for CASSPTWGPTSTDTQYF.